This T cell receptor beta chain was recorded in a study of CD8+CD57+ T cells in acquired aplastic anemia. About the study: Sorted CD4+ plus CD8+ cells gave DNA averaging roughly 2.9 ug.

Points on this clonotype: One end of the junction varies from germline; a read error may be responsible.

CDR1 and CDR2 from the germline V gene are SQVTM and ANQGSEA. The CDR3 runs to 13 residues. TCR beta VDJ and CDR3 were profiled, and genomic DNA was the template. TCRdb recomputed calls from the reads with MiXCR, one row per CDR3 protein. The table lists under 150,000 distinct CDR3 sequences, around two fifths of them singletons. The chain is built from TRBV29-1 and TRBJ2-7; TRBD2 might be the D (5 bases). The sample consisted of sorted CD4+, CD8+, or CD8+CD57+ T cells (not recorded which) from PBMCs. The receptor's source is a human donor in good health, serving as a control. The DNA of the CDR3 is TGTAGCGTTGCCTCTGCGTTCGCCTACGAGCAGTGCTTC. It encodes CSVASAFAYEQCF.